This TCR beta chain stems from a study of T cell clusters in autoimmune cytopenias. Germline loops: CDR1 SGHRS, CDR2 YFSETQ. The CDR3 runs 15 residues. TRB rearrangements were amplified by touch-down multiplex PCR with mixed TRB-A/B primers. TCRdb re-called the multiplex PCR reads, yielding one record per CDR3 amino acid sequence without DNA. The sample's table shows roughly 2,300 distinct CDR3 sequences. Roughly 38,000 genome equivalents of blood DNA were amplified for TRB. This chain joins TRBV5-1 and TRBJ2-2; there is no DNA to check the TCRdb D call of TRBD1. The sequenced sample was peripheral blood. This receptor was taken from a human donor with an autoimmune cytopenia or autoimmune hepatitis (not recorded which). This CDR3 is CASSKDTHLTGELFF.